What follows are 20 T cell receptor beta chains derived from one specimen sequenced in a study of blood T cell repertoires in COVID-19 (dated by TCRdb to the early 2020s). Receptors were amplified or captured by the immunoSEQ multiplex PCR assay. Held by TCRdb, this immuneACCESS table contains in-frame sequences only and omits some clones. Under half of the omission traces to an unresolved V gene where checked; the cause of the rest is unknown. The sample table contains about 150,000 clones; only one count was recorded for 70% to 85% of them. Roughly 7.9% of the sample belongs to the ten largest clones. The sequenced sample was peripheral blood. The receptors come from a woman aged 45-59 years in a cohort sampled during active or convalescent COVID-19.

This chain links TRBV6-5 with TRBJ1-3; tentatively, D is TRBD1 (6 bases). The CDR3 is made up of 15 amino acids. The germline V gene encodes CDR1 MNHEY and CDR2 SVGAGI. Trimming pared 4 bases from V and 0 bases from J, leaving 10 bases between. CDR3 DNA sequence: TGTGCCAGCAGTTCCGGGACACGCTCTGGAAACACCATATATTTT. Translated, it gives CASSSGTRSGNTIYF.

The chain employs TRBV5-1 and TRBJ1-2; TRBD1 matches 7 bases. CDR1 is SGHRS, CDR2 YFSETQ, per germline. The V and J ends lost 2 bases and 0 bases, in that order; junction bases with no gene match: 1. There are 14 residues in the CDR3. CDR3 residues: CASSFTGANYGYTF. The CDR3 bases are TGCGCCAGCAGCTTCACAGGGGCTAACTATGGCTACACCTTC. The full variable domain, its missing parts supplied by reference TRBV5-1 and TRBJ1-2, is KAGVTQTPRYLIKTRGQQVTLSCSPISGHRSVSWYQQTPGQGLQFLFEYFSETQRNKGNFPGRFSGRQFSNSRSEMNVSTLELGDSALYLCASSFTGANYGYTFGSGTRLTVV.

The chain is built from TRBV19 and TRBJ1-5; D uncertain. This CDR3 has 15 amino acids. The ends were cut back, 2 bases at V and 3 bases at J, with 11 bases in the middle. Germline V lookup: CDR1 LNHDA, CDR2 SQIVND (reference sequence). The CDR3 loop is CASSITDGSNQPQHF. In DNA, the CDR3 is TGTGCCAGTAGTATAACAGACGGTTCCAATCAGCCCCAGCATTTT.

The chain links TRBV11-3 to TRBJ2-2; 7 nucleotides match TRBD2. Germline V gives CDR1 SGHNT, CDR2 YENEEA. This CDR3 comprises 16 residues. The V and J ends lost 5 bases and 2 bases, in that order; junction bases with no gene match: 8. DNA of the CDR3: TGTGCCAGCAGCCCTGTCTGGGGGGGAAACACCGGGGAGCTGTTTTTT. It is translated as CASSPVWGGNTGELFF.

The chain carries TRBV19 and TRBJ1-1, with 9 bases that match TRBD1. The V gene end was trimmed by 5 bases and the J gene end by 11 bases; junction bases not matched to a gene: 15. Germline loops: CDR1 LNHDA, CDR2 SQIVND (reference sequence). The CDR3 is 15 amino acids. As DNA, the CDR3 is TGTGCCAGTAGTCGATCCGGGACAGGGAACGGGAGGGCTTTCTTT. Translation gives CASSRSGTGNGRAFF.

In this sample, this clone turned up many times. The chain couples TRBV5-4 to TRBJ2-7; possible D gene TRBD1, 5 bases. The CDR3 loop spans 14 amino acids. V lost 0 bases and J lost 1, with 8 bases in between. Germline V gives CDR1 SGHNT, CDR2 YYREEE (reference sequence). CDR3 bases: TGTGCCAGCAGCTTGGATAAGGGGTCCTACGAGCAGTACTTC. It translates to CASSLDKGSYEQYF.

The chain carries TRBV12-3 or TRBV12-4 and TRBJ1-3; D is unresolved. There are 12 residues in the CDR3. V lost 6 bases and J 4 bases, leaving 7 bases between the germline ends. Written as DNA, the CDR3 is TGTGCCAGCAGCCTAGTAGGAAACACCATATATTTT. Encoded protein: CASSLVGNTIYF.

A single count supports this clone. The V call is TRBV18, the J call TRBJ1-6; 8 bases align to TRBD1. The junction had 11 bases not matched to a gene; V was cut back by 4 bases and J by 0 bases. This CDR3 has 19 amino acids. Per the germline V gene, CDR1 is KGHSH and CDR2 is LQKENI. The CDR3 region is CASSRTSGTGSSYNSPLHF. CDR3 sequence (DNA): TGTGCCAGCTCACGTACGTCCGGGACAGGAAGCTCCTATAATTCACCCCTCCACTTT.

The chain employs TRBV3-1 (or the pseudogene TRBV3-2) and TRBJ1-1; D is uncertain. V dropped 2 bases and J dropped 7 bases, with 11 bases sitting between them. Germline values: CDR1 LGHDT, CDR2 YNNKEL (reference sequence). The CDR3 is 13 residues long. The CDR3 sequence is CASSQFGAYEAFF. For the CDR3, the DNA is TGTGCCAGCAGCCAATTCGGAGCCTATGAAGCTTTCTTT.

The CDR3 is CASSPPPGGDYGYTF. The CDR3 DNA follows: TGCGCCAGCAGCCCGCCCCCAGGGGGTGATTATGGCTACACCTTC. The chain links TRBV5-1 to TRBJ1-2; 7 bases agree with TRBD1. This CDR3 region has 15 residues. Per germline, CDR1 SGHRS and CDR2 YFSETQ. With V trimmed by 4 bases and J by 5 bases, 11 bases remained unmatched.

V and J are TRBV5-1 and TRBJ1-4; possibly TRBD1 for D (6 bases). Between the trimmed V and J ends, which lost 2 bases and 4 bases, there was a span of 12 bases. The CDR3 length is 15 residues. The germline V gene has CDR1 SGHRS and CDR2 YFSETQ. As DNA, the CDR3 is TGCGCCAGCAGCTTAGAGACAGGAGTTAATGAAAAACTGTTTTTT. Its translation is CASSLETGVNEKLFF.

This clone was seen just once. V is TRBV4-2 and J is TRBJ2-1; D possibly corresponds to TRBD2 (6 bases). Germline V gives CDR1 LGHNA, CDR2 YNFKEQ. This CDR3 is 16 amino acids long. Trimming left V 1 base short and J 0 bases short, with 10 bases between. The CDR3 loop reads CASSQAGDSSYNEQFF. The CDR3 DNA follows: TGTGCCAGCAGCCAAGCGGGGGATTCCTCCTACAATGAGCAGTTCTTC.

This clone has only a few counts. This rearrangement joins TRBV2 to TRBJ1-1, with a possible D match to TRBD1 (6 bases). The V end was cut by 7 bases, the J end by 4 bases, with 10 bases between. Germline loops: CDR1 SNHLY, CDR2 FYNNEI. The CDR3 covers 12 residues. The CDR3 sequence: CASNTGRTEAFF. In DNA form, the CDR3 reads TGTGCCAGCAATACAGGGCGCACTGAAGCTTTCTTT.

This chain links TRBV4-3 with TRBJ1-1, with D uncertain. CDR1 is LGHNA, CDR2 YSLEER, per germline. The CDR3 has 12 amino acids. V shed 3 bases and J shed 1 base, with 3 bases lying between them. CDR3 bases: TGCGCCAGCAGCCAGAGGAACACTGAAGCTTTCTTT. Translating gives CASSQRNTEAFF.

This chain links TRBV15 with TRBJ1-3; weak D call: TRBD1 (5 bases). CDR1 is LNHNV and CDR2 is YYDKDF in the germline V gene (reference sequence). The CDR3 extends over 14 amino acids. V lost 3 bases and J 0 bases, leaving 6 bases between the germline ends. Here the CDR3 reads CATSRTDSGNTIYF. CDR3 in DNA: TGTGCCACCAGCAGGACAGACTCTGGAAACACCATATATTTT. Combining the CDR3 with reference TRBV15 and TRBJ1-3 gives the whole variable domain DAMVIQNPRYQVTQFGKPVTLSCSQTLNHNVMYWYQQKSSQAPKLLFHYYDKDFNNEADTPDNFQSRRPNTSFCFLDIRSPGLGDTAMYLCATSRTDSGNTIYFGEGSWLTVV.

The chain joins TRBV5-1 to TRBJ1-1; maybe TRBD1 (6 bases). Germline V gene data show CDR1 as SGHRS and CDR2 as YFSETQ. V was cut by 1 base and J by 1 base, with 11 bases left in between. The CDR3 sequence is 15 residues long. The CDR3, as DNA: TGCGCCAGCAGCTTGATACCGGGACAGAACACTGAAGCTTTCTTT. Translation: CASSLIPGQNTEAFF. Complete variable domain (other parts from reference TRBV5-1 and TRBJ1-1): KAGVTQTPRYLIKTRGQQVTLSCSPISGHRSVSWYQQTPGQGLQFLFEYFSETQRNKGNFPGRFSGRQFSNSRSEMNVSTLELGDSALYLCASSLIPGQNTEAFFGQGTRLTVV.

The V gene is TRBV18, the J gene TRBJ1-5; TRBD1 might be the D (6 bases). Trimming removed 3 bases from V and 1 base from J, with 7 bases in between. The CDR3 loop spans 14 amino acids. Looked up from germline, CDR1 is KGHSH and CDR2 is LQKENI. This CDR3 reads CASSPGQSNQPQHF. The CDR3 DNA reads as TGTGCCAGCTCACCCGGACAGAGCAATCAGCCCCAGCATTTT. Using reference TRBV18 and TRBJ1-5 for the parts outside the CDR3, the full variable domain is NAGVMQNPRHLVRRRGQEARLRCSPMKGHSHVYWYRQLPEEGLKFMVYLQKENIIDESGMPKERFSAEFPKEGPSILRIQQVVRGDSAAYFCASSPGQSNQPQHFGDGTRLSIL.

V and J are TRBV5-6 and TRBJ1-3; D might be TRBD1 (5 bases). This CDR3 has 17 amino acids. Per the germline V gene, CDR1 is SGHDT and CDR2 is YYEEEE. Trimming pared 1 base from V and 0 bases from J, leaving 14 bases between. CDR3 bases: TGTGCCAGCAGCTTGCCCCCCCAGGGTTACTCTGGAAACACCATATATTTT. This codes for CASSLPPQGYSGNTIYF.

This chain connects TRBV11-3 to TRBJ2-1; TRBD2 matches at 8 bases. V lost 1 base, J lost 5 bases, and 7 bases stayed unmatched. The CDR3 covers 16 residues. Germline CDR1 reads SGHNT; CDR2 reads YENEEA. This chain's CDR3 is CASSLGKRGTDNEQFF. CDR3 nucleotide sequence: TGTGCCAGCAGCTTAGGGAAGCGGGGGACGGACAATGAGCAGTTCTTC. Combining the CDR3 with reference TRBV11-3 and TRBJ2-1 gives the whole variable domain EAGVVQSPRYKIIEKKQPVAFWCNPISGHNTLYWYLQNLGQGPELLIRYENEEAVDDSQLPKDRFSAERLKGVDSTLKIQPAELGDSAVYLCASSLGKRGTDNEQFFGPGTRLTVL.

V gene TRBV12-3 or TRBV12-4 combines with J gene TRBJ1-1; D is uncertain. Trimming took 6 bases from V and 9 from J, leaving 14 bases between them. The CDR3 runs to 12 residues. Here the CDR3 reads CASSLTDTQAFF. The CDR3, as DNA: TGTGCCAGCAGCCTAACCGACACACAAGCTTTCTTT.